The T cell receptor (beta chain) described here comes from a study of cytomegalovirus exposure and HLA in healthy donors. Trimming pared 3 bases from V and 1 base from J, leaving 6 bases between. This CDR3 contains 13 residues. The germline gives CDR1 KGHSH, CDR2 LQKENI. Primers: 60 Vbeta forward and 13 Jbeta reverse. TCRdb's table, derived via immunoSEQ multiplex PCR, lists solely in-frame clones and lacks some. The sample holds some 170,000 clones, 78% seen once. The sample taken for sequencing was PBMCs. The chain has TRBV18 and TRBJ2-5; D is ambiguous. This receptor was obtained from a female donor in good health and CMV-seronegative. CDR3: CASSPPSQETQYF. CDR3 bases: TGTGCCAGCTCACCCCCGAGCCAAGAGACCCAGTACTTC. The variable domain in full, with the rest retrieved from reference TRBV18 and TRBJ2-5, is NAGVMQNPRHLVRRRGQEARLRCSPMKGHSHVYWYRQLPEEGLKFMVYLQKENIIDESGMPKERFSAEFPKEGPSILRIQQVVRGDSAAYFCASSPPSQETQYFGPGTRLLVL.